This passage covers 28 T cell receptor beta chains from one sample sequenced in a study of cytomegalovirus exposure and HLA in healthy donors. The PCR made use of 60 Vbeta and 13 Jbeta primers. Repertoires were generated with immunoSEQ multiplex PCR, while TCRdb's copy carries only in-frame clones and drops some. Among around 300,000 clones, just over 70% were seen once, and the ten largest hold about 2.2%. The sequenced sample was PBMCs. Receptors originate from a female donor in good health and CMV-seronegative.

V gene TRBV6-4 combines with J gene TRBJ2-1; tentative D call: TRBD2 (6 bases). The ends were cut back, 6 bases at V and 10 bases at J, with 22 bases in the middle. In germline, CDR1 is MRHNA, CDR2 SNTAGT. This CDR3 has 15 residues. In nucleotides, the CDR3 is TGTGCCAGCAGCCGCGGGGTAGAGGGGTCAATAGAGCAGTTCTTC. It is translated as CASSRGVEGSIEQFF.

Concerning this clone itself: Other DNA variants within this sample encode the same CDR3. The rearrangement uses TRBV5-1 and TRBJ1-5; no definite D call. The ends were cut back, 0 bases at V and 3 bases at J, with 7 bases in the middle. This CDR3 is built from 14 residues. CDR1 is SGHRS and CDR2 is YFSETQ in the germline V gene. The CDR3: CASSLDSPNQPQHF. In nucleotides, the CDR3 is TGCGCCAGCAGCTTGGACAGTCCCAATCAGCCCCAGCATTTT.

The chain joins TRBV7-2 to TRBJ1-3; D is unresolved. V was trimmed by 1 base and J by 4 bases, leaving 11 bases between them. Germline V gene sequence: CDR1 SGHTA, CDR2 FQGNSA. CDR3 length: 15 residues. The CDR3 DNA reads TGTGCCAGCAGCTTAGTGGGCCGCTTAGGAAACACCATATATTTT. Amino acids: CASSLVGRLGNTIYF.

In its sample, this clone was seen once. The V call is TRBV10-3, the J call TRBJ2-6, with 9 positions matching TRBD1. V lost 0 bases, J lost 3 bases, and 12 bases stayed unmatched. The germline gives CDR1 ENHRY, CDR2 SYGVKD. The CDR3 runs 20 residues. The CDR3 loop reads CAISESTRDRDLGGANVLTF. The CDR3 DNA reads as TGTGCCATCAGTGAGTCGACTCGGGACAGGGACCTCGGTGGGGCCAACGTCCTGACTTTC.

The chain carries TRBV20-1 and TRBJ2-1; maybe TRBD1 (5 bases). Germline V CDR1 and CDR2: DFQATT, SNEGSKA (reference sequence). Trimming took 5 bases from V and 9 from J, leaving 11 bases between them. The CDR3 consists of 11 residues. The CDR3 is CSAPLDSEQFF. The CDR3 coding sequence is TGCAGTGCTCCCTTAGACAGTGAGCAGTTCTTC.

The chain recombines TRBV18 with TRBJ1-5, with a weak D call TRBD1 (6 bases). The germline gives CDR1 KGHSH, CDR2 LQKENI. The CDR3 covers 15 residues. Trimming took off 3 bases at V and 4 bases at J, with 13 bases between the two ends. Written as DNA, the CDR3 is TGTGCCAGCTCACCCCAGAGAGGGACAAATCAGCCCCAGCATTTT. It specifies CASSPQRGTNQPQHF. The full variable domain, rest sourced from reference TRBV18 and TRBJ1-5, is NAGVMQNPRHLVRRRGQEARLRCSPMKGHSHVYWYRQLPEEGLKFMVYLQKENIIDESGMPKERFSAEFPKEGPSILRIQQVVRGDSAAYFCASSPQRGTNQPQHFGDGTRLSIL.

The V and J genes are TRBV7-3 and TRBJ2-5, with 7 nucleotides matching TRBD1. The CDR3 loop spans 15 amino acids. Looked up from germline, CDR1 is SGHTA and CDR2 is FQGTGA. V was clipped by 0 bases and J by 5 bases; unmatched bases: 6. The CDR3 here is CASSLTYRGDETQYF. For the CDR3, the DNA is TGTGCCAGCAGCTTAACGTACAGGGGAGATGAGACCCAGTACTTC.

The genes are TRBV14 and TRBJ2-5; possible D gene TRBD2, 6 bases. CDR1 is SGHDN, CDR2 FVKESK, per germline. V was trimmed by 1 base and J by 2 bases, leaving 14 bases between them. The CDR3 runs to 16 residues. The CDR3 DNA reads as TGTGCCAGCAGCCAAGGCGGGGATGGTCTACAAGAGACCCAGTACTTC. Translated, it gives CASSQGGDGLQETQYF.

The chain couples TRBV5-4 to TRBJ2-1; TRBD2 matches 12 bases. The CDR3 length is 14 residues. Germline V gives CDR1 SGHNT, CDR2 YYREEE (reference sequence). After removal of 5 bases from V and 8 bases from J, the junction contained 5 bases not matched to a gene. CDR3 nucleotide sequence: TGTGCCAGCAGTGGACTAGCGGGATCGGATGAGCAGTTCTTC. As protein: CASSGLAGSDEQFF.

The chain has TRBV15 and TRBJ2-5; tentative D call: TRBD1 (8 bases). This CDR3 is 16 amino acids long. Germline CDR1 LNHNV, CDR2 YYDKDF (reference sequence). V dropped 5 bases and J dropped 5 bases, with 21 bases sitting between them. CDR3 amino acids: CATSVRTGRERETQYF. For the CDR3, the DNA is TGTGCCACCAGCGTCCGGACAGGGAGGGAGAGGGAGACCCAGTACTTC.

The V call is TRBV5-4, the J call TRBJ1-2; D perhaps matches TRBD1 (6 bases). Germline assignment: CDR1 SGHNT and CDR2 YYREEE (reference sequence). V lost 3 bases, J lost 2 bases, and 11 bases lay in between. The CDR3 spans 14 residues. CDR3 bases: TGTGCCAGCAGCTGGGAGGGGGGGAACTATGGCTACACCTTC. This sequence encodes CASSWEGGNYGYTF.

CDR3 in amino acids: CASSHPLLAHSYNEQFF. DNA of the CDR3: TGTGCCAGCAGTCACCCGCTCCTAGCGCATTCCTACAATGAGCAGTTCTTC. The genes are TRBV28 and TRBJ2-1; D is perhaps TRBD2 (6 bases). Looked up from germline, CDR1 is MDHEN and CDR2 is SYDVKM. V dropped 5 bases and J dropped 1 base, with 18 bases sitting between them. The length of the CDR3 is 17 residues.

The chain combines TRBV10-3 with TRBJ2-7; 7 nucleotides line up with TRBD2. In germline, CDR1 is ENHRY, CDR2 SYGVKD. The J segment lost 3 bases and the V segment lost 8 bases, leaving 19 bases of the junction unmatched. This CDR3 is 17 amino acids long. The CDR3 spells CAISGRAGTTFSYEQYF. The CDR3 DNA reads as TGTGCCATCTCCGGGCGAGCGGGAACGACGTTTAGCTACGAGCAGTACTTC.

This clone came up once. This chain connects TRBV6-1 to TRBJ2-4; no firm D call. The germline CDR1 and CDR2 sequences are MNHNS and SASEGT. The CDR3 covers 14 residues. The V gene lost 4 bases and the J gene lost 1 base, with 8 bases spanning the gap. CDR3 in amino acids: CASSAGLAKNIQYF. Written as DNA, the CDR3 is TGTGCCAGCAGTGCCGGGTTGGCCAAAAACATTCAGTACTTC.

This clone was detected only once. The rearrangement links TRBV5-1 to TRBJ1-2; possible D gene TRBD1, 6 bases. V was clipped by 2 bases and J by 1 base, with 12 bases between them. The CDR3 is made up of 15 amino acids. Germline V gene sequence: CDR1 SGHRS, CDR2 YFSETQ. DNA of the CDR3: TGCGCCAGCAGCTTAACGGGGGGCGATAACTATGGCTACACCTTC. This translates into CASSLTGGDNYGYTF.

The V call is TRBV28, the J call TRBJ2-2; 10 bases fit TRBD2. The CDR3 is 15 amino acids. V trimming: 4 bases; J trimming: 9 bases; junction bases outside the gene matches: 8. Germline values: CDR1 MDHEN, CDR2 SYDVKM. CDR3 DNA sequence: TGTGCCAGCAGTTCGATGGGACTAGCGCCCCGGGAGCTGTTTTTT. It specifies CASSSMGLAPRELFF.

This sequence joins TRBV6-1 and TRBJ2-7, with D perhaps matching TRBD1 (5 bases). The V end lost 4 bases, the J end lost 5 bases, and 18 bases lay between the germline ends. CDR1 and CDR2 from the germline V gene are MNHNS and SASEGT. The CDR3 covers 15 residues. CDR3 residues: CASSGGHGYLDEQYF. In DNA, the CDR3 is TGTGCCAGCAGTGGGGGCCACGGGTACCTCGACGAGCAGTACTTC.

The chain's CDR3 is CASSYQDRASTGELFF. The CDR3 nucleotides are TGTGCCAGCAGTTACCAGGACAGGGCGAGCACCGGGGAGCTGTTTTTT. The chain links TRBV6-5 to TRBJ2-2; 8 positions agree with TRBD1. The V gene end was trimmed by 2 bases and the J gene end by 4 bases; junction bases not matched to a gene: 6. The CDR3 is 16 amino acids. The germline V gene has CDR1 MNHEY and CDR2 SVGAGI.

This clone has a handful of counts. This rearrangement joins TRBV6-4 to TRBJ2-3; D is uncertain. From germline, CDR1 is MRHNA and CDR2 SNTAGT. Trimming left V 3 bases short and J 2 bases short, with 9 bases between. This CDR3 comprises 14 residues. In DNA form, the CDR3 reads TGTGCCAGCAGTGAGTCCCCAGACACAGATACGCAGTATTTT. Its translation: CASSESPDTDTQYF.

The chain combines TRBV30 with TRBJ2-1; the match to TRBD2 covers 9 bases. This CDR3 has 16 amino acids. The ends lost 0 bases at V and 2 bases at J; junction bases unmatched: 5. Per the germline V gene, CDR1 is GTSNPN and CDR2 is SVGIG (reference sequence). The CDR3 protein is CAWSVLLAGPYNEQFF. For the CDR3, the DNA is TGTGCCTGGAGTGTACTCCTAGCGGGACCCTACAATGAGCAGTTCTTC.

The gene calls are TRBV28 and TRBJ2-5; perhaps TRBD1 as D (5 bases). The J call is uncertain, as TRBJ2-7 better fits the DNA end. The CDR3 has 13 amino acids. Germline V gene data show CDR1 as MDHEN and CDR2 as SYDVKM. CDR3 sequence: CASSDSPYYEQYF. Written as DNA, the CDR3 is TGTGCCAGCAGTGACAGTCCCTACTACGAGCAGTACTTC.

V and J are TRBV9 and TRBJ1-5, with 7 bases fitting TRBD1. V dropped 3 bases and J dropped 4; count of bases not matched to a gene: 1. The CDR3 runs to 13 residues. Germline-derived CDR1 and CDR2 are SGDLS and YYNGEE. The CDR3 DNA follows: TGTGCCAGCAGCGAGACAGGGAATCAGCCCCAGCATTTT. Its translation: CASSETGNQPQHF.

The chain recombines TRBV30 with TRBJ2-1; 7 nucleotides match TRBD2. CDR1 GTSNPN and CDR2 SVGIG come from the germline V gene (reference sequence). The length of the CDR3 is 12 residues. Germline trimming cut 2 bases from V and 7 bases from J; bases unmatched to any gene: 2. In DNA form, the CDR3 reads TGTGCCTGGAGTAGCGGGGTAAATGAGCAGTTCTTC. Translation: CAWSSGVNEQFF.

J is TRBJ2-5 and V is TRBV18; possible D gene TRBD2, 5 bases. The V gene's germline CDR1 is KGHSH and CDR2 LQKENI. CDR3 length equals 14 residues. V lost 0 bases and J lost 5, with 10 bases in between. The CDR3 nucleotides read TGTGCCAGCTCACCACCGTCTAGCCGGGAGACCCAGTACTTC. It encodes CASSPPSSRETQYF.

This chain's CDR3 is CASSVVASGTGELFF. DNA of the CDR3: TGTGCCAGCAGCGTAGTTGCTAGCGGGACCGGGGAGCTGTTTTTT. The V and J genes are TRBV9 and TRBJ2-2; 8 nucleotides line up with TRBD2. Germline V gene data show CDR1 as SGDLS and CDR2 as YYNGEE. There are 15 residues in the CDR3. The ends lost 0 bases at V and 5 bases at J; junction bases unmatched: 3.

This clone has only one observation. The V call is TRBV7-2, the J call TRBJ2-5; 7 bases match TRBD2. Germline V CDR1 and CDR2: SGHTA, FQGNSA. V trimming: 1 base; J trimming: 5 bases; junction bases outside the gene matches: 4. This CDR3 contains 14 residues. This chain's CDR3 is CASSLVWGGETQYF. Written as DNA, the CDR3 is TGTGCCAGCAGCTTAGTATGGGGGGGGGAGACCCAGTACTTC.

The chain links TRBV6-6 to TRBJ1-4, with 7 nucleotides matching TRBD1. CDR3 length: 15 amino acids. V was pared by 5 bases and J by 8 bases, with 11 bases of the junction left unmatched. Germline CDR1 and CDR2: MNHNY and SVGAGI (reference sequence). The CDR3, as DNA: TGTGCCAGCAGTGGGGGGACAGAAGGAGCAGAAAAACTGTTTTTT. Its protein is CASSGGTEGAEKLFF.

The chain employs TRBV21-1 and TRBJ2-3; TRBD2, as called in the table, went unchecked against the DNA. TRBV21-1 is classified as a pseudogene. This CDR3 comprises 17 residues. The CDR3 region is CASSGIALHSEISTQYF. The CDR3 DNA reads TGTGCCAGCTCGGGGATAGCCCTGCATAGTGAGATAAGTACGCAGTATTTT.